The source of this T cell receptor beta chain is a study of T cells in localized non-small cell lung cancer. Only in-frame clones appear in the TCRdb table, and some are missing; sequencing was by immunoSEQ multiplex PCR. The sample carries hundreds of clones, about a fifth recorded once. By share, this clone counts as medium-sized. This clonotype originated in a male donor at least 60 years old with stage I lung adenocarcinoma. This material consisted of lung tumor tissue, taken before any cancer treatment.

DNA for the CDR3: TGTGCCATCAGTGAGGTGGATGGTCAGCCCCAGCATTTT. It codes for CAISEVDGQPQHF. J is TRBJ1-5 and V is TRBV10-3; D ambiguous. CDR1 ENHRY and CDR2 SYGVKD come from the germline V gene. The CDR3 has 13 amino acids. The germline V and J ends were trimmed by 2 bases and 6 bases, with 8 bases remaining between them.